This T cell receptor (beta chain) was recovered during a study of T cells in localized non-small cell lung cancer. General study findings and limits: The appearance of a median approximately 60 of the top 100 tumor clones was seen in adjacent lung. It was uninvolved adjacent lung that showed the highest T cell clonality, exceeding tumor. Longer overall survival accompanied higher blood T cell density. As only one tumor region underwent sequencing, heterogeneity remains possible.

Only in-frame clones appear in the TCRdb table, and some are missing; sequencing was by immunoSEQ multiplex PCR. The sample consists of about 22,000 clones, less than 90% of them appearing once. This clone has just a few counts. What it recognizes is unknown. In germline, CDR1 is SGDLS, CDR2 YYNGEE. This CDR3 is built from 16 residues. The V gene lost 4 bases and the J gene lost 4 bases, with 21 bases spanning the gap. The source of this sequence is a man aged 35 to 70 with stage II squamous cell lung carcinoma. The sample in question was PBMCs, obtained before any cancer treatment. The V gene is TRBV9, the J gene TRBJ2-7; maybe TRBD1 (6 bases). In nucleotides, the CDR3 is TGTGCCAGCAGCTCTCCAGAAGGGGGTGAGGGGTACGAGCAGTACTTC. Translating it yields CASSSPEGGEGYEQYF.